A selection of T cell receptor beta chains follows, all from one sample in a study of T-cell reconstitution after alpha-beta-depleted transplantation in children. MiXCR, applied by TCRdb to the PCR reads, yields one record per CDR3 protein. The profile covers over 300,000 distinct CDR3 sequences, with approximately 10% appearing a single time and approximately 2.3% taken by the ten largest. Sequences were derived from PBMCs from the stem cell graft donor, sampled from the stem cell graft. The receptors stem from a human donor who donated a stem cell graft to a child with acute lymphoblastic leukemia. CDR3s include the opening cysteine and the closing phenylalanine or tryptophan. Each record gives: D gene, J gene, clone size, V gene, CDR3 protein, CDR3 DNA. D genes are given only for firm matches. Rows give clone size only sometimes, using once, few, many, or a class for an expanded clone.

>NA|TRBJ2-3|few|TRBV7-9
CASSPVERLSTDTQYF
TGTGCCAGCAGCCCGGTCGAGCGACTAAGCACAGATACGCAGTATTTT
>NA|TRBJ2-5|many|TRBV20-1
CSARDGVSETQYF
TGCAGTGCTAGAGATGGGGTTTCCGAGACCCAGTACTTC
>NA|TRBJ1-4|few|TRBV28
CASSQVPLSEKLFF
TGTGCCAGCAGTCAGGTCCCGTTGAGTGAAAAACTGTTTTTT
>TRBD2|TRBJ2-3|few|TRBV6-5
CASSRGTSGKDTQYF
TGTGCCAGCAGTAGAGGGACTAGCGGCAAAGATACGCAGTATTTT
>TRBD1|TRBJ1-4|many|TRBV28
CASSPPTGLQEKLFF
TGTGCCAGCAGTCCGCCGACAGGGTTGCAGGAAAAACTGTTTTTT
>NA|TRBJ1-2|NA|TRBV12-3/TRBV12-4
CASSLGSGSNYGYTF
TGTGCCAGCAGTTTAGGTTCCGGCTCCAACTATGGCTACACCTTC
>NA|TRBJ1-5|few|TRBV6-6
CASSYTEAQHF
TGTGCCAGCAGTTACACCGAGGCCCAGCATTTT
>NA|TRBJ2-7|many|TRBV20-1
CSARGLNYEQYF
TGCAGTGCTAGAGGCCTAAACTACGAGCAGTACTTC
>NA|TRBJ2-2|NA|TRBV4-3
CASSLKSQGGGELFF
TGCGCCAGCAGCCTGAAATCACAGGGAGGCGGGGAGCTGTTTTTT
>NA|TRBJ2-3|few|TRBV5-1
CASSLQGFSTDTQYF
TGCGCCAGCAGCTTGCAGGGGTTCAGCACAGATACGCAGTATTTT
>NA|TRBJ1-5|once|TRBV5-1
CASSQDSYSNQPQHF
TGCGCCAGCAGCCAAGACAGTTATAGCAATCAGCCCCAGCATTTT
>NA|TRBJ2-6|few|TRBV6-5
CASSYRKVRPRGANVLTF
TGTGCCAGCAGTTACCGTAAGGTTAGGCCAAGGGGGGCCAACGTCCTGACTTTC
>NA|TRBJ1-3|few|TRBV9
CASSVGTSSGNTIYF
TGTGCCAGCAGCGTGGGGACAAGCTCTGGAAACACCATATATTTT
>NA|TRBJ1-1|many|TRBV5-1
CASSPQGAEAFF
TGCGCCAGCAGCCCGCAGGGAGCTGAAGCTTTCTTT
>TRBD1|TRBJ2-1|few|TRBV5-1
CASTGTGISYEQFF
TGCGCCAGCACCGGGACAGGGATTTCGTATGAGCAGTTCTTC
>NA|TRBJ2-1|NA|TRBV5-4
CASSPGTDAWYNEQFF
TGTGCCAGCAGCCCCGGGACTGATGCGTGGTACAATGAGCAGTTCTTC
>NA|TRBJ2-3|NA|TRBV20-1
CSARVTGTDTQYF
TGCAGTGCTAGAGTAACGGGTACAGATACGCAGTATTTT
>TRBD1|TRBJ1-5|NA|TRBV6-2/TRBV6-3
CASSYRTGGRSQHF
TGTGCCAGCAGTTACAGGACAGGGGGCCGGTCCCAGCATTTT
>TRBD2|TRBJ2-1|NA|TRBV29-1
CSVVWGTSANRGLFF
TGCAGCGTTGTCTGGGGGACTAGCGCTAATCGCGGGCTGTTCTTC
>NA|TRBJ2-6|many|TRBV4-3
CASSQARGSGANVLTF
TGCGCCAGCAGCCAAGCTCGGGGGTCTGGGGCCAACGTCCTGACTTTC
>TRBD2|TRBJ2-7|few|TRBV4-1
CASSPFLAGPYEQYF
TGCGCCAGCAGCCCCTTTCTAGCGGGACCCTACGAGCAGTACTTC
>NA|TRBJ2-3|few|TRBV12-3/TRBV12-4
CASSLTQPVDTQYF
TGTGCCAGCAGTTTGACCCAGCCGGTAGATACGCAGTATTTT
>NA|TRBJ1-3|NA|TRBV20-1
CSARVWDSGNTIYF
TGCAGTGCTAGAGTTTGGGACTCTGGAAACACCATATATTTT
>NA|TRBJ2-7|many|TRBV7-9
CASSPDRYEQYF
TGTGCCAGCAGCCCGGACAGATACGAGCAGTACTTC
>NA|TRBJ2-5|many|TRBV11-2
CASSSIRSRVVTGQETQYF
TGTGCCAGCAGCTCCATTAGGAGCCGTGTGGTTACCGGCCAAGAGACCCAGTACTTC
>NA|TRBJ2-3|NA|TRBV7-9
CASSLSWKGLDTQYF
TGTGCCAGCAGCTTATCTTGGAAAGGTCTGGATACGCAGTATTTT
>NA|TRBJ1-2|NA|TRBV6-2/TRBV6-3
CASSAPPDKPSFGYTF
TGTGCCAGCAGTGCCCCACCTGACAAGCCCTCTTTCGGCTACACCTTC
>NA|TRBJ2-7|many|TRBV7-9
CASSPRRDHEQYF
TGTGCCAGCAGCCCCCGGCGGGACCACGAGCAGTACTTC
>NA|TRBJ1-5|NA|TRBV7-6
CASSLGGRNQPQHF
TGTGCCAGCAGCTTAGGGGGGCGAAATCAGCCCCAGCATTTT
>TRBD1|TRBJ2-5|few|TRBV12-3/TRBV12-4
CASSSGTGGSEETQYF
TGTGCCAGCAGTTCCGGGACAGGGGGCTCGGAAGAGACCCAGTACTTC
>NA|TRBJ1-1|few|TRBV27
CASSYGGVNTEAFF
TGTGCCAGCAGTTACGGGGGGGTGAACACTGAAGCTTTCTTT
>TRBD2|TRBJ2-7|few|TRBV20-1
CSALAANYEQYF
TGCAGCGCACTAGCGGCCAACTACGAGCAGTACTTC
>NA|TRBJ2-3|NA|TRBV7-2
CASSLEASSTDTQYF
TGTGCCAGCAGCTTAGAGGCCTCCAGCACAGATACGCAGTATTTT
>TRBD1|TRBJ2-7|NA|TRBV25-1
CASSETGTGGNEQYF
TGTGCCAGCAGTGAAACCGGGACAGGGGGTAACGAGCAGTACTTC
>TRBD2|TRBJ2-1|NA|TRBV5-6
CASSTPWAGDSEQFF
TGTGCCAGCAGCACCCCTTGGGCGGGAGACAGTGAGCAGTTCTTC
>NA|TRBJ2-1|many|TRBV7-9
CASSLDLGRNEQFF
TGTGCCAGCAGCTTAGATCTAGGGAGGAATGAGCAGTTCTTC
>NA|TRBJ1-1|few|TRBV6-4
CASAVGVNTEAFF
TGTGCCAGCGCCGTTGGTGTGAACACTGAAGCTTTCTTT
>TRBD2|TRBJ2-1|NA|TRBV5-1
CASSYLAGVHGDEQFF
TGCGCCAGCAGCTACTTAGCGGGAGTTCATGGCGATGAGCAGTTCTTC
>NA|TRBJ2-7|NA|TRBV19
CASSIAATENYEQYF
TGTGCCAGTAGTATAGCAGCGACAGAAAACTACGAGCAGTACTTC
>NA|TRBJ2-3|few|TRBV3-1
CASSQELASTDTQYF
TGTGCCAGCAGCCAAGAACTAGCATCCACAGATACGCAGTATTTT
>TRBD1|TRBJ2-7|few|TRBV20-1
CSARDLGQGHYEQYF
TGCAGTGCTAGAGATTTGGGACAGGGGCACTACGAGCAGTACTTC
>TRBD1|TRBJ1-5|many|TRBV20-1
CSAIGQALNSNQPQHF
TGCAGTGCTATCGGACAGGCCCTAAATAGCAATCAGCCCCAGCATTTT
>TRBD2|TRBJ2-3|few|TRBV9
CASSSRLAGKSTDTQYF
TGTGCCAGCAGCTCGCGACTAGCGGGGAAGAGCACAGATACGCAGTATTTT
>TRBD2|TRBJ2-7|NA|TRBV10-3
CATRFQGLAEYEQYF
TGTGCCACCAGATTCCAGGGACTAGCGGAATACGAGCAGTACTTC
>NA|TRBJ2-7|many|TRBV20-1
CSASSYEQYF
TGCAGTGCTTCTTCCTACGAGCAGTACTTC
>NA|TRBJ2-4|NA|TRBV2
CASRIGGQRTRAAKNIQYF
TGTGCCAGTAGAATTGGTGGACAGCGAACTAGGGCAGCCAAAAACATTCAGTACTTC
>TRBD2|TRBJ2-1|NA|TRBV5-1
CASSLVFAGGTLMGNEQFF
TGCGCCAGCAGCTTGGTCTTTGCGGGAGGGACTCTAATGGGCAATGAGCAGTTCTTC
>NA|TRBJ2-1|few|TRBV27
CASRRGTLNEQFF
TGTGCCAGCAGACGCGGGACACTCAATGAGCAGTTCTTC
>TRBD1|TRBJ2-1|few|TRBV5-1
CASSFDRAGEQFF
TGCGCCAGCAGCTTTGACAGGGCAGGGGAGCAGTTCTTC
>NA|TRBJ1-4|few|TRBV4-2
CASSQVAGTNEKLFF
TGTGCCAGCAGCCAAGTGGCAGGGACTAATGAAAAACTGTTTTTT
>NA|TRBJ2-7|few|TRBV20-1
CSAGVPTTYEQYF
TGCAGTGCTGGCGTCCCGACAACCTACGAGCAGTACTTC
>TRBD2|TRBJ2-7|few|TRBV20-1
CSARDLAVGPYEQYF
TGCAGTGCGAGGGATCTAGCGGTAGGCCCCTACGAGCAGTACTTC
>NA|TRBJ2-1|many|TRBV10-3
CAISETSSYNEQFF
TGTGCCATCAGTGAAACGAGCTCCTACAATGAGCAGTTCTTC
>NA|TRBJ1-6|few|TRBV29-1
CSVQISGGNSPLHF
TGCAGCGTTCAGATCTCCGGCGGTAATTCACCCCTCCACTTT
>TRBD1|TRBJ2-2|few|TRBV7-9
CASSSGTGTGELFF
TGTGCCAGCAGCTCGGGGACAGGGACCGGGGAGCTGTTTTTT
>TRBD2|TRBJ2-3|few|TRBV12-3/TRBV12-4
CASSFGLAGEVDTQYF
TGTGCCAGCAGTTTCGGACTAGCGGGAGAGGTAGATACGCAGTATTTT
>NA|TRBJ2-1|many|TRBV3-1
CAVETGHEQFF
TGTGCCGTGGAAACCGGCCATGAGCAGTTCTTC
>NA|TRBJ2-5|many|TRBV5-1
CASSFGWQVQETQYF
TGCGCCAGCAGCTTTGGTTGGCAGGTCCAAGAGACCCAGTACTTC